Listed below are T cell receptor beta chains from one sample, sequenced in a study of identical twins. Each CDR3 protein gets one entry after TCRdb re-called the 5' RACE reads with MiXCR. The table includes around 220,000 distinct CDR3 sequences, about an eighth detected once. Sequencing was carried out using memory (CD45RO+) T cells sorted from blood. Source of these receptors: a woman under 30 in good health. The conserved cysteine and the conserved F or W are not part of the CDR3 here. For some rows the clone size is stated as once, few or many, or as a class when expanded; others skip it.

J gene,V gene,clone size,CDR3 protein
TRBJ2-5,TRBV11-3,few,ASSPQQGQGETQY
TRBJ2-3,TRBV20-1,few,SARIQREIAQY
TRBJ2-7,TRBV15,-,ATSTTSSGSYEQY
TRBJ2-3,TRBV20-1,many,SANHRESSTDTQY
TRBJ1-5,TRBV7-8,-,ASSSGGGRVNQPQH
TRBJ2-1,TRBV29-1,-,SVEVLYNEQF
TRBJ2-1,TRBV12-3/TRBV12-4,few,ASSFRSSFDEQF
TRBJ1-6,TRBV5-1,-,ASSFSTTGLESPLH
TRBJ1-5,TRBV20-1,few,SAYPQGNNQPQH
TRBJ2-1,TRBV4-2,many,ASSVRPRDSYNEQF